Listed below are T cell receptor beta chains from one sample, sequenced in a study of blood T cell repertoires in COVID-19. The table came from immunoSEQ multiplex PCR; TCRdb's copy has only in-frame clones and leaves some out. The sample lists approximately 210,000 clones, 82% occurring once. Sequencing was carried out using PBMCs or T cells enriched from blood (not recorded which). Source of these receptors: a man in his forties who had recovered from COVID-19. The CDR3 runs from the conserved cysteine through the conserved F or W. A D gene is named only where the DNA matches it firmly. Expanded clones are given a class, and other clones once, few, many or no size at all.

NA	TRBV28	NA	TRBJ1-5	TGTGCCAGCCATCCTCCAGGGCATCAGCCCCAGCATTTT	CASHPPGHQPQHF
NA	TRBV9	NA	TRBJ2-1	TGTGCCAGCAGCGCGTATGGGGCGAGCTCCTACAATGAGCAGTTCTTC	CASSAYGASSYNEQFF
NA	TRBV27	TRBD1	TRBJ2-3	TGTGCCAGCACCACGGGGACAGGGGGCCTAGATACGCAGTATTTT	CASTTGTGGLDTQYF
NA	TRBV10-3	NA	TRBJ2-2	TGTGCCATCAGAGCTGGACAGAACCCGAACACCGGGGAGCTGTTTTTT	CAIRAGQNPNTGELFF
NA	TRBV7-9	NA	TRBJ1-1	TGTGCCAGCAGCCCCAGGGCAGAAGCTTTCTTT	CASSPRAEAFF
NA	TRBV18	TRBD2	TRBJ2-7	TGTGCCAGCTCAGGGACTAGCGGGAGCTCCTACGAGCAGTACTTC	CASSGTSGSSYEQYF
NA	TRBV6-5	NA	TRBJ1-1	TGTGCCAGCAGAGCCCGGTGGGGGGAGACTGAAGCTTTCTTT	CASRARWGETEAFF
NA	TRBV7-3	NA	TRBJ1-1	TGTGCCAGCAGCTTGGGGCAGCTTGGGAACACTGAAGCTTTCTTT	CASSLGQLGNTEAFF
NA	TRBV7-2	TRBD2	TRBJ2-3	TGTGCCAGCAGCCTAAGCGGGGGGTCTAGCACAGATACGCAGTATTTT	CASSLSGGSSTDTQYF
few	TRBV7-9	TRBD2	TRBJ2-5	TGTGCCAGCAGTTCAGGGAGGGTGGAGACCCAGTACTTC	CASSSGRVETQYF
NA	TRBV27	TRBD2	TRBJ2-7	TGTGCCAGCTCTCGGGGGGGGCTTGGGTACGAGCAGTACTTC	CASSRGGLGYEQYF
once	TRBV2	NA	TRBJ2-7	TGTGCCAGCATCCTCAGCGGAAGCTCCTACGAGCAGTACTTC	CASILSGSSYEQYF
few	TRBV5-8	NA	TRBJ1-5	TGTGCCAGCAGCTCAACGGGACACTTCCAGCCCCAGCATTTT	CASSSTGHFQPQHF
NA	TRBV28	NA	TRBJ2-5	TGTGCCAGCAGCCATCCGAGCGAGGGCCAAGAGACCCAGTACTTC	CASSHPSEGQETQYF
NA	TRBV6-1	TRBD2	TRBJ2-3	TGTGCCAGCAGTGATACGGGGGGGGCAGATACGCAGTATTTT	CASSDTGGADTQYF
NA	TRBV4-2	TRBD1	TRBJ2-7	TGTGCCAGCAGCCAAGGGACAGGGAGGTACGAGCAGTACTTC	CASSQGTGRYEQYF
NA	TRBV30	NA	TRBJ1-5	TGTGCCTGGAGTGCAGGGACTGGTCAGCCCCAGCATTTT	CAWSAGTGQPQHF
few	TRBV5-3	NA	TRBJ1-5	TGTGCCAGAAGCTACACAGGGCCAAATCAGCCCCAGCATTTT	CARSYTGPNQPQHF
NA	TRBV19	NA	TRBJ1-3	TGTGCCAGTAGTACTCGTCCGGACCTTAGGGGCGGAAACACCATATATTTT	CASSTRPDLRGGNTIYF
few	TRBV14	NA	TRBJ1-2	TGTGCCAGCAGCCCTGGACTCGGCTATGGCTACACCTTC	CASSPGLGYGYTF
few	TRBV12-2	NA	TRBJ2-1	TGTGCAAGTCGCTTATCGGGACTAGGGCTCCCCTTGAGCTCCTACAATGAGCAGTTCTTC	CASRLSGLGLPLSSYNEQFF
NA	TRBV6-5	NA	TRBJ1-3	TGTGCCAGCACCAAAACAGGGATGAACACCATATATTTT	CASTKTGMNTIYF
NA	TRBV28	NA	TRBJ2-1	TGTGCCAGCCCGTATCCCTATCTCTGGTTCTTC	CASPYPYLWFF
NA	TRBV28	NA	TRBJ1-5	TGTGCCAGCAGTTTAGAACATCGCAATCAGCCCCAGCATTTT	CASSLEHRNQPQHF
once	TRBV6-2/TRBV6-3	TRBD2	TRBJ2-7	TGTGCCAGCAGCCCTCCCACCGGGACTAGCGGGAGTTTTAGGAGCTCGCAGTACTTC	CASSPPTGTSGSFRSSQYF
NA	TRBV7-9	TRBD1	TRBJ1-2	TGTGCCAGCAGCTTAGCGGGACAGGGGAACTATGGCTACACCTTC	CASSLAGQGNYGYTF
NA	TRBV12-3/TRBV12-4	NA	TRBJ1-5	TGTGCCAGCAGTGACAGGTCAAATCAGCCCCAGCATTTT	CASSDRSNQPQHF
once	TRBV28	TRBD1	TRBJ1-4	TGTGCCAGCAGTACCCCCGGGACAGGGGTAGAAAAACTGTTTTTT	CASSTPGTGVEKLFF
few	TRBV9	TRBD2	TRBJ2-2	TGTGCCAGCAGCGTACTAGCGGGAGGGCTGAGCACCGGGGAGCTGTTTTTT	CASSVLAGGLSTGELFF
NA	TRBV2	TRBD1	TRBJ2-5	TGTGCCAGCCGGGACAGCCGGGAGACCCAGTACTTC	CASRDSRETQYF
NA	TRBV3-1/TRBV3-2	TRBD2	TRBJ2-3	TGTGCCAGCAGCCAAGGACAAACTAGCGGGAGTGGGGATACGCAGTATTTT	CASSQGQTSGSGDTQYF
once	TRBV12-3/TRBV12-4	NA	TRBJ1-5	TGTGCCTCACAGTACTTCAATCAGCCCCAGCATTTT	CASQYFNQPQHF
NA	TRBV9	NA	TRBJ1-1	TGTGCCAGCAGCCCTGGTGGAGCTGAAGCTTTCTTT	CASSPGGAEAFF
NA	TRBV15	TRBD1	TRBJ1-2	TGTGCCACCAGCAGTTCCGGGACAGGGGTCTATGGCTACACCTTC	CATSSSGTGVYGYTF